This T cell receptor (beta chain) derives from a study of T cell responses to AZD1222 COVID-19 vaccine. Study-level points and caveats: Repertoires were collected only later (after the peak T cell response had occurred).

V dropped 4 bases and J dropped 3; count of bases not matched to a gene: 16. Germline-derived CDR1 and CDR2 are SEHNR and FQNEAQ (reference sequence). This CDR3 region has 18 residues. Comments on this clone: Its specificity is not known.

Repertoires were generated with immunoSEQ multiplex PCR, while TCRdb's copy carries only in-frame clones and drops some. This sample has fewer than 200,000 clones, with roughly 90% found just once. The analysis combined second doses at about 4 or about 12 weeks. V is TRBV7-9 and J is TRBJ1-2; TRBD1 aligns across 8 bases. The clonotype was recovered from an adult who received the AZD1222 COVID-19 vaccine. The sample here was peripheral blood, taken 28 days after the second AZD1222 dose. CDR3 loop: CASSSTLPQGAGDYGYTF. The CDR3 DNA is TGTGCCAGCAGCTCCACCCTTCCTCAGGGGGCTGGGGACTATGGCTACACCTTC.